The 11 T cell receptor beta chains in this list originate from one sample, sequenced in a study of cytomegalovirus exposure and HLA in healthy donors. Measured with immunoSEQ multiplex PCR; TCRdb has only the in-frame clones, and not every one. The sample includes roughly 240,000 clones, approximately 87% of them seen just once. Material for sequencing was PBMCs. The receptors were sampled from a man aged 18 to 29 in good health and CMV-seronegative.

The rearrangement uses TRBV5-4 and TRBJ2-3; TRBD2 is a possible D gene (6 bases). Germline assignment: CDR1 SGHNT and CDR2 YYREEE (reference sequence). The CDR3 is made up of 14 amino acids. Deletions cut 3 bases from V and 1 base from J, with 9 bases between. CDR3 residues: CASSSGLRTDTQYF. In DNA, the CDR3 is TGTGCCAGCAGCTCGGGACTTCGCACAGATACGCAGTATTTT.

This sequence joins TRBV6-6 and TRBJ2-7, with 9 nucleotides matching TRBD1. The CDR3 totals 14 residues. In germline, CDR1 is MNHNY, CDR2 SVGAGI (reference sequence). V was clipped by 7 bases and J by 5 bases; unmatched bases: 9. CDR3 sequence: CASILGQGTNEQYF. The CDR3 bases are TGTGCCAGCATCTTGGGACAGGGTACCAACGAGCAGTACTTC.

In regard to this clone: Other DNA sequences of this sample code for an identical CDR3. This chain uses TRBV27 with TRBJ2-7; 7 bases are a match to TRBD1. Germline V lookup: CDR1 MNHEY, CDR2 SMNVEV (reference sequence). Trimming cost V 4 bases and J 2 bases; bases outside gene matches: 5. CDR3 length: 14 amino acids. CDR3 loop: CASSYRTGAYEQYF. The CDR3 nucleotides read TGTGCCAGCAGTTACCGGACAGGTGCCTACGAGCAGTACTTC.

The chain has TRBV27 and TRBJ2-5; the D gene is possibly TRBD2 (6 bases). The CDR3 loop spans 16 amino acids. Trimming pared 5 bases from V and 2 bases from J, leaving 18 bases between. CDR1 MNHEY and CDR2 SMNVEV come from the germline V gene (reference sequence). The CDR3 spells CASSKFPPREQETQYF. The CDR3 coding sequence is TGTGCCAGCAGTAAATTCCCCCCGCGGGAACAAGAGACCCAGTACTTC.

The gene calls are TRBV10-3 and TRBJ2-7; 7 bases are a match to TRBD2. Germline V gene data show CDR1 as ENHRY and CDR2 as SYGVKD. The CDR3 runs 15 residues. The junction had 7 bases not matched to a gene; V was cut back by 3 bases and J by 2 bases. In DNA form, the CDR3 reads TGTGCCATCAGTGAAGCCGGGACTATGACCTACGAGCAGTACTTC. Translating it yields CAISEAGTMTYEQYF.

V is TRBV11-2 and J is TRBJ1-5, with D possibly being TRBD1 (6 bases). The CDR3 sequence is 15 residues long. Trimming removed 0 bases from V and 3 bases from J, with 9 bases in between. Looked up from germline, CDR1 is SGHAT and CDR2 is FQNNGV. The CDR3 DNA follows: TGTGCCAGCAGCTTAGATTTGGGGGCCAATCAGCCCCAGCATTTT. Translation gives CASSLDLGANQPQHF.

The gene calls are TRBV28 and TRBJ1-2, with D possibly TRBD1 on 5 matching bases. Germline lookup yields CDR1 MDHEN and CDR2 SYDVKM. V lost 6 bases, J lost 0 bases, and 17 bases lay in between. The CDR3 sequence is 16 residues long. The CDR3 protein is CASRRPTGTANYGYTF. CDR3 bases: TGTGCCAGCAGAAGACCTACAGGAACAGCTAACTATGGCTACACCTTC.

The rearrangement uses TRBV25-1 and TRBJ2-1; TRBD2 matches 12 bases. Germline lookup yields CDR1 MGHDK and CDR2 SYGVNS. J was trimmed by 8 bases and V by 8 bases; bases with no gene match: 13. This CDR3 region has 16 residues. CDR3 nucleotide sequence: TGTGCCAGCGCCGCGACTAGCGGGAGAGGTGGGGATGAGCAGTTCTTC. This gives the protein CASAATSGRGGDEQFF.

The rearrangement uses TRBV27 and TRBJ2-7; D is possibly TRBD2 (6 bases). Trimming shortened V by 3 bases and J by 2 bases, and 14 bases separated the two germline ends. Germline values: CDR1 MNHEY, CDR2 SMNVEV (reference sequence). The CDR3 totals 15 residues. CDR3 bases: TGTGCCAGCAGTTTGTTAGCGGCCGTAACCTACGAGCAGTACTTC. Amino acid sequence: CASSLLAAVTYEQYF.

In regard to this clone: Other DNA sequences in the sample encode the same CDR3. The chain recombines TRBV29-1 with TRBJ2-5; TRBD1 might be the D (7 bases). Germline CDR1 SQVTM, CDR2 ANQGSEA. With 7 bases removed from V and 11 bases from J, the gap between germline ends came to 26 bases. The CDR3 spans 14 residues. CDR3 loop: CSAAPGQDQGTQYF. CDR3 nucleotides: TGCAGCGCGGCCCCAGGACAGGACCAAGGGACTCAGTACTTC.

The rearrangement links TRBV19 to TRBJ2-7; the match to TRBD1 covers 7 bases. Trimming cost V 3 bases and J 0 bases; bases outside gene matches: 5. This CDR3 region has 15 residues. From germline, CDR1 is LNHDA and CDR2 SQIVND (reference sequence). Here the CDR3 reads CASSILTGSSYEQYF. The CDR3 bases are TGTGCCAGTAGTATCCTGACAGGGAGCTCCTACGAGCAGTACTTC.